This T cell receptor (beta chain) was observed in a study of blood T cells in healthy people across ages (dated by TCRdb to the mid-2010s). In terms of the full investigation: In model experiments, template switching captured about one uniquely barcoded TCR beta cDNA molecule for every two T cells. The study measured age-related changes in TCR beta repertoire diversity using deep sequencing normalized with unique cDNA molecular identifiers. Four age groups were formed from the donors: young (average approximately 15 years), middle-aged (approximately 39), aged (approximately 60) and long-lived (about 80). Donors of different ages were randomly distributed across sequencing lanes to avoid experimental bias. Using the same blood draw, the study looked at two additional independent replicas of 1 million unique cDNA reads for two donors, one aged 18 to 30 and the other aged 80 or older. Broad study findings and their caveats: Compared with the aged group, the long-lived group had more naive CD4+ T cells, fewer expanded clones and increased TCR diversity, suggesting age selection. Observed TCR beta diversity correlated strongly with the percentage of naive T cells measured by flow cytometry. Because profiling used bulk unsorted PBMCs, naive and antigen-experienced compartments could not be compared conclusively. As age increased, observed TCR beta diversity per million T cells dropped in a roughly linear way, and a significant reduction was already evident by age roughly 40. Donor CMV infection status was unknown, potentially confounding age-related changes in expanded clonotypes. Estimates of total diversity from one million sequenced T cells were regarded as lower bounds and underestimates.

Preparation of the library involved 5' RACE. Sequencing took place on an Illumina HiSeq 2500. The second PCR ran for about 6 to 11 cycles and used a J-beta primer mix along with a sample-barcoded 5' primer. A unique molecular identifier was introduced onto each TCR beta cDNA molecule by a template-switch 5' adaptor carrying 12 random nucleotides. Each sample yielded at least 2.5 million CDR3-containing paired-end reads. The Mint cDNA synthesis kit, primed by a TRBC-specific oligonucleotide, was used to synthesize first-strand cDNA from all RNA. After uracil-DNA glycosylase treatment, a first 18-cycle PCR used universal primers M1SS and BC2_uni_R on all cDNA. The original pipeline was this. Each sample was normalized by randomly selecting 1 million high-quality reads, each carrying a distinct molecular identifier. Reads sharing molecular identifiers were discarded rather than binned into consensus sequences. MiTCR, run with a Q25 quality threshold and the strictest error-elimination algorithm, handled CDR3 identification, clonotype clustering and error correction. A nonparametric unseen species model with Euler transformation was used to estimate lower-bound total TCR beta diversity. The public reads were reanalyzed by TCRdb: fastp trimming at Q25, MiXCR alignment, in-frame beta chains only. Each entry is one CDR3 protein sequence, shown with its most common DNA and genes. The V and J calls follow TCRdb's processing rather than the paper's. Here the sample has 650,000 to 700,000 distinct CDR3 sequences; roughly 32% occur a single time. In total, the top ten clones hold over 15% of the sample.

Comment on this clonotype: Its antigen has not been determined. No much larger clone exists at a distance of one base, and base qualities are not known.

Systemically healthy Caucasian individuals from Russia, some 40 in total and aged roughly 6 to 100 years, were included as donors. Around 9.8 milliliters of peripheral blood were collected from each donor into EDTA-treated Vacutainer tubes. Ficoll-Paque density-gradient centrifugation was used to isolate PBMCs, with at least 6.5 million per sample. Trizol reagent was used to extract total RNA from the PBMCs, yielding at least 6 micrograms per sample. For every donor, an aliquot of PBMCs went through flow cytometry to measure the percentages of naive CD45RAhigh/CD27high T cells. CDR1 and CDR2, looked up from the germline V gene (reference sequence), are DFQATT and SNEGSKA. Including the terminal cysteine and phenylalanine, the CDR3 comprises 11 residues. The CDR3 DNA has 33 bases and is translated from base 1.

The rearranged segments are TRBV20-1 and TRBJ2-5; the D gene remains uncertain. The DNA end is a closer match to TRBJ2-7, so the J assignment may be wrong. The sequenced sample was blood. The sequence was obtained from an elderly woman in good health. Donor details come from another sample of the same person, matched by shared clones. The CDR3 region has the sequence CSAYKIYEQYF. Read as DNA, the sequence is TGCAGTGCCTATAAGATCTACGAGCAGTACTTC.